What follows are 32 T cell receptor beta chains derived from one specimen sequenced in a study of control samples from healthy donors and cancer patients. The table came from immunoSEQ multiplex PCR; TCRdb's copy has only in-frame clones and leaves some out. The sample contains 90,000 to 120,000 clones, roughly 79% of which appear only once. Sequenced sample: blood. The source is a man aged 18 to 29 in good health.

The rearrangement joins TRBV18 to TRBJ1-4; D may be TRBD1 (6 bases). The CDR3 loop spans 15 amino acids. The germline V gene has CDR1 KGHSH and CDR2 LQKENI. V lost 0 bases and J 8 bases, leaving 13 bases between the germline ends. The CDR3 region has the DNA TGTGCCAGCTCACCACCGTCGCCAGGGGCCGAAAAACTGTTTTTT. It specifies CASSPPSPGAEKLFF.

J is TRBJ2-7 and V is TRBV28; D is possibly TRBD2 (6 bases). Germline CDR1 and CDR2: MDHEN and SYDVKM. Trimming took 1 base from V and 4 from J, leaving 20 bases between them. The CDR3 is made up of 17 amino acids. CDR3 loop: CASSLLGEGRGIYEQYF. DNA of the CDR3: TGTGCCAGCAGTTTATTGGGTGAGGGACGGGGGATTTACGAGCAGTACTTC.

This CDR3 reads CASSLSPNQPQHF. DNA for the CDR3: TGTGCCAGCAGCTTATCCCCTAATCAGCCCCAGCATTTT. The chain links TRBV7-2 to TRBJ1-5, with D unresolved. In germline, CDR1 is SGHTA, CDR2 FQGNSA. CDR3 size: 13 residues. Trimming pared 2 bases from V and 4 bases from J, leaving 6 bases between.

The chain uses TRBV24-1 and TRBJ1-5; 7 bases map to TRBD1. Per the germline V gene, CDR1 is KGHDR and CDR2 is SFDVKD. V lost 5 bases and J lost 1; bases outside the gene matches: 4. This CDR3 contains 15 residues. CDR3 amino acids: CATSAQGQSNQPQHF. The CDR3, as DNA: TGTGCCACCAGTGCACAGGGGCAGAGCAATCAGCCCCAGCATTTT.

The genes are TRBV4-1 and TRBJ1-2; D is ambiguous. There are 13 residues in the CDR3. CDR1 is MGHRA and CDR2 is YSYEKL in the germline V gene. V was pared by 2 bases and J by 8 bases, with 12 bases between. The CDR3 here is CASSQNWRFGYTF. Here the CDR3 DNA reads TGCGCCAGCAGCCAAAATTGGAGGTTCGGCTACACCTTC.

The rearrangement links TRBV19 to TRBJ1-3; D is undetermined. The CDR3 runs to 13 residues. CDR1 and CDR2 (germline): LNHDA, SQIVND (reference sequence). Deletions cut 8 bases from V and 2 bases from J, with 10 bases between. The CDR3 reads CASAGGPGNTIYF. The CDR3 coding sequence is TGTGCCAGTGCTGGCGGACCTGGAAACACCATATATTTT.

The chain uses TRBV4-1 and TRBJ1-5; TRBD1 is a possible D gene (6 bases). CDR1 MGHRA and CDR2 YSYEKL come from the germline V gene. Trimming left V 0 bases short and J 4 bases short, with 10 bases between. The CDR3 totals 15 residues. CDR3 residues: CASSQDWTDNQPQHF. The CDR3 DNA follows: TGCGCCAGCAGCCAAGATTGGACAGATAATCAGCCCCAGCATTTT.

CDR3 coding DNA: TGCGCCAGCAGCTTGAATGGGCCGACAGATCAAAAACTGTTTTTT. It codes for CASSLNGPTDQKLFF. This chain connects TRBV5-1 to TRBJ1-4; perhaps TRBD1 as D (5 bases). The CDR3 totals 15 residues. Trimming removed 1 base at V and 9 bases at J, with 16 bases between. Germline V CDR1 and CDR2: SGHRS, YFSETQ.

The V gene is TRBV5-4, the J gene TRBJ2-1, with unresolved D. The CDR3 extends over 13 amino acids. V was pared by 3 bases and J by 6 bases, with 10 bases between. The germline V gene has CDR1 SGHNT and CDR2 YYREEE (reference sequence). CDR3 protein: CASSSGPPNEQFF. The DNA for the CDR3 is TGTGCCAGCAGCTCCGGACCACCCAATGAGCAGTTCTTC.

The chain is built from TRBV4-3 and TRBJ2-5; TRBD1 agrees at 9 bases. Trimming removed 4 bases from V and 4 bases from J; junction bases left unmatched: 1. The CDR3 runs 13 residues. Germline CDR1 reads LGHNA; CDR2 reads YSLEER. This CDR3 reads CASSRDRAETQYF. For the CDR3, the DNA is TGCGCCAGCAGCCGGGACAGGGCAGAGACCCAGTACTTC.

V usage is TRBV4-1 and J usage is TRBJ1-2; D is possibly TRBD1 (5 bases). Looked up from germline, CDR1 is MGHRA and CDR2 is YSYEKL. Trimming cost V 5 bases and J 0 bases, with 19 bases left between them. The CDR3 consists of 17 residues. CDR3 protein: CASSSFLRDPTNYGYTF. The CDR3 DNA reads as TGCGCCAGCAGCTCATTTCTCCGGGACCCGACTAACTATGGCTACACCTTC.

This clone has just a few counts. The V gene is TRBV6-2 or TRBV6-3, the J gene TRBJ2-1; D gene uncertain. CDR1 is MNHEY, CDR2 SVGEGT, per germline. V was pared by 6 bases and J by 2 bases, with 14 bases between. The CDR3 has 15 amino acids. The CDR3 nucleotides read TGTGCCAGCAGCCCTACTCGGACCGCCTACAATGAGCAGTTCTTC. It yields the protein CASSPTRTAYNEQFF.

The V and J genes are TRBV5-1 and TRBJ1-2; TRBD1 might be the D (6 bases). The CDR3 totals 16 residues. V was pared by 0 bases and J by 4 bases, with 16 bases between. The germline V gene encodes CDR1 SGHRS and CDR2 YFSETQ. The CDR3 coding sequence is TGCGCCAGCAGCTTGGACGGACACACAGGGTTCTATGGCTACACCTTC. Translated: CASSLDGHTGFYGYTF.

The genes are TRBV7-8 and TRBJ1-6; D perhaps matches TRBD1 (6 bases). CDR3 length: 15 amino acids. Between the trimmed V and J ends, which lost 4 bases and 9 bases, there was a span of 16 bases. Germline V CDR1 and CDR2: SGHVS, FQNEAQ. The CDR3 region is CASSSRGRGGSPLHF. CDR3 DNA sequence: TGTGCCAGCAGCTCAAGGGGCAGGGGAGGTTCACCCCTCCACTTT.

The rearrangement uses TRBV7-6 and TRBJ2-7, with 8 positions matching TRBD2. The germline CDR1 and CDR2 sequences are SGHVS and FNYEAQ. V lost 2 bases and J lost 6; bases outside the gene matches: 18. The CDR3 loop spans 18 amino acids. CDR3 sequence (DNA): TGTGCCAGCAGCTTAATTCATTCGCCAGCGGGGGCCCTGGGCGAGCAGTACGTC. The encoded protein is CASSLIHSPAGALGEQYV.

The chain uses TRBV30 and TRBJ2-2; TRBD1 is a possible D gene (6 bases). In germline, CDR1 is GTSNPN, CDR2 SVGIG (reference sequence). V gave up 0 bases and J gave up 6 bases, with 11 bases separating them. This CDR3 is built from 14 residues. The CDR3 protein is CAWSVPPGAGELFF. CDR3 DNA: TGTGCCTGGAGTGTTCCCCCAGGGGCCGGGGAGCTGTTTTTT. Looking up the rest from reference TRBV30 and TRBJ2-2 gives the full variable domain: SQTIHQWPATLVQPVGSPLSLECTVEGTSNPNLYWYRQAAGRGLQLLFYSVGIGQISSEVPQNLSASRPQDRQFILSSKKLLLSDSGFYLCAWSVPPGAGELFFGEGSRLTVL.

This chain connects TRBV25-1 to TRBJ1-4; no clear D gene. This CDR3 is 14 amino acids long. Germline CDR1 MGHDK, CDR2 SYGVNS. Trimming cost V 4 bases and J 8 bases, with 14 bases left between them. CDR3 sequence: CASSGWGDGEKLFF. The CDR3 DNA is TGTGCCAGCAGTGGATGGGGTGACGGGGAAAAACTGTTTTTT.

The chain joins TRBV30 to TRBJ1-2; D may be TRBD1 (6 bases). The V end lost 3 bases, the J end lost 8 bases, and 19 bases lay between the germline ends. Germline assignment: CDR1 GTSNPN and CDR2 SVGIG (reference sequence). CDR3 length equals 14 residues. CDR3 in amino acids: CAWSGQNRSKGYTF. CDR3 nucleotide sequence: TGTGCCTGGAGCGGACAGAATCGCTCTAAAGGCTACACCTTC.

This CDR3 reads CASNGFSGNTIYF. CDR3 nucleotides: TGTGCCAGTAACGGTTTCTCTGGAAACACCATATATTTT. This chain uses TRBV19 with TRBJ1-3; no clear D. CDR3 length equals 13 residues. In germline, CDR1 is LNHDA, CDR2 SQIVND (reference sequence). Deletions cut 7 bases from V and 0 bases from J, with 7 bases between.

V usage is TRBV30 and J usage is TRBJ2-1, with D possibly being TRBD2 (6 bases). CDR3 size: 16 residues. Trimming pared 2 bases from V and 6 bases from J, leaving 20 bases between. The germline V gene encodes CDR1 GTSNPN and CDR2 SVGIG (reference sequence). Here the CDR3 DNA reads TGTGCCTGGAGTTCTCCGGGACTCGCCATTGTCAATGAGCAGTTCTTC. Translated: CAWSSPGLAIVNEQFF.

The chain combines TRBV12-3 or TRBV12-4 with TRBJ1-1; D ambiguous. This CDR3 comprises 12 residues. The V end was cut by 2 bases, the J end by 0 bases, with 1 base between. The CDR3 sequence: CASSLLNTEAFF. The CDR3 nucleotides read TGTGCCAGCAGTTTATTGAACACTGAAGCTTTCTTT.

Worth noting for this clone: Within the sample, other DNA sequences also encode this same CDR3. This chain links TRBV7-2 with TRBJ1-5; D remains unclear. The CDR3 has 13 residues. Germline CDR1 is SGHTA and CDR2 is FQGNSA. Trimming pared 2 bases from V and 2 bases from J, leaving 4 bases between. The CDR3 region has the DNA TGTGCCAGCAGCTTAACTGGCAATCAGCCCCAGCATTTT. Translation: CASSLTGNQPQHF.

V gene TRBV4-2 combines with J gene TRBJ1-6; 9 positions match TRBD1. The germline CDR1 and CDR2 sequences are LGHNA and YNFKEQ. The CDR3 is 20 amino acids. The V gene end was trimmed by 2 bases and the J gene end by 1 base; junction bases not matched to a gene: 12. This CDR3 is CASSQFSGTGTLSYNSPLHF. CDR3 in DNA: TGTGCCAGCAGCCAATTCTCCGGGACAGGGACACTATCCTATAATTCACCCCTCCACTTT.

This clone was picked up a small number of times. The chain couples TRBV25-1 to TRBJ2-7, with D perhaps matching TRBD1 (6 bases). This CDR3 contains 18 residues. Trimming removed 2 bases at V and 2 bases at J, with 22 bases between. Per the germline V gene, CDR1 is MGHDK and CDR2 is SYGVNS. CDR3 DNA: TGTGCCAGCAGTGAAAGTCAGCTTAACAGGGAATCCACCTACGAGCAGTACTTC. As protein: CASSESQLNRESTYEQYF.

The rearrangement uses TRBV11-1 and TRBJ2-2, with a possible D match to TRBD2 (5 bases). The CDR3 is 13 residues long. V was clipped by 3 bases and J by 8 bases, with 10 bases between them. The germline gives CDR1 SGHAT, CDR2 FQDESV (reference sequence). As DNA, the CDR3 is TGTGCCAGCAGCTTTACTAGATTGGGGGAGCTGTTTTTT. Its protein is CASSFTRLGELFF.

The genes are TRBV3-1 (or the pseudogene TRBV3-2) and TRBJ1-2; weak D call: TRBD1 (6 bases). This CDR3 has 12 residues. With 6 bases removed from V and 4 bases from J, the gap between germline ends came to 9 bases. Looked up from germline, CDR1 is LGHDT and CDR2 is YNNKEL (reference sequence). The CDR3 is CASRGTPYGYTF. CDR3 nucleotides: TGTGCCAGCAGAGGGACACCCTATGGCTACACCTTC.

V gene TRBV10-3 combines with J gene TRBJ1-4; D is ambiguous. CDR3 length: 12 residues. CDR1 and CDR2 (germline): ENHRY, SYGVKD. V was clipped by 3 bases and J by 11 bases, with 10 bases between them. The CDR3 nucleotides read TGTGCCATCAGTGAAATTCTAGGGAAACTGTTTTTT. The encoded protein is CAISEILGKLFF.

The chain employs TRBV18 and TRBJ1-5; D not resolved. The germline V and J ends were trimmed by 5 bases and 0 bases, with 14 bases remaining between them. CDR3 length equals 16 residues. Germline CDR1 and CDR2: KGHSH and LQKENI. The CDR3 coding sequence is TGTGCCAGCTCAAACTTCCGGACCCGTAGCAATCAGCCCCAGCATTTT. This codes for CASSNFRTRSNQPQHF.

The gene calls are TRBV7-2 and TRBJ2-2, with D uncertain. This CDR3 has 17 amino acids. The germline V and J ends were trimmed by 0 bases and 0 bases, with 11 bases remaining between them. CDR1 SGHTA and CDR2 FQGNSA come from the germline V gene. CDR3 nucleotides: TGTGCCAGCAGCTTAGCGATCGTCGGATCGAACACCGGGGAGCTGTTTTTT. Amino acids: CASSLAIVGSNTGELFF.

This chain uses TRBV14 with TRBJ2-2; D remains ambiguous. The CDR3 is 16 amino acids. Germline V gene lookup returns CDR1 SGHDN and CDR2 FVKESK. The V end lost 0 bases, the J end lost 5 bases, and 13 bases lay between the germline ends. CDR3 residues: CASSQEEMGLTGELFF. The CDR3 DNA follows: TGTGCCAGCAGCCAAGAAGAGATGGGCCTTACCGGGGAGCTGTTTTTT.

The chain combines TRBV28 with TRBJ1-1; D is possibly TRBD1 (6 bases). The germline CDR1 and CDR2 sequences are MDHEN and SYDVKM. V lost 6 bases to trimming and J lost 8 bases, with 19 bases between them. The CDR3 is made up of 14 amino acids. The CDR3 protein is CASSPPRGGTEAFF. The CDR3 nucleotides read TGTGCCAGCAGCCCCCCCCGTGGGGGCACCGAAGCTTTCTTT.

J is TRBJ2-7 and V is TRBV5-7; no clear D gene. TRBV5-7 carries the ORF label, with uncertain function. The CDR3 spans 12 residues. V was trimmed by 2 bases and J by 0 bases, leaving 3 bases between them. The CDR3 bases are TGTGCCAGCAGCTTAACCTCCTACGAGCAGTACGTC. Translated, it gives CASSLTSYEQYV.